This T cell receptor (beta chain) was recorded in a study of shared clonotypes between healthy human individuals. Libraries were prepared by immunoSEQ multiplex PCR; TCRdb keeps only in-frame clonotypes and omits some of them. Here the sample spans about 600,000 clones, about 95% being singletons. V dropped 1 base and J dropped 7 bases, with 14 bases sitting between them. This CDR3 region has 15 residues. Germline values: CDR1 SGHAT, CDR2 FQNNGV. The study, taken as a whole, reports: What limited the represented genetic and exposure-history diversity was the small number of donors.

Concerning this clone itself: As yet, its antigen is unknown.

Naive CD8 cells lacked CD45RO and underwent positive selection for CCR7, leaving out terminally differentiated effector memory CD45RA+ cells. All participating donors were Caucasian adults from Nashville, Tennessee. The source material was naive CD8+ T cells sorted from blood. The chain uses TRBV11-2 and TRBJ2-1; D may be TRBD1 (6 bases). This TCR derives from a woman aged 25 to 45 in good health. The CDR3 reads CASSLVGGSRNEQFF. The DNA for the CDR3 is TGTGCCAGCAGCTTAGTAGGGGGTTCGCGAAATGAGCAGTTCTTC.